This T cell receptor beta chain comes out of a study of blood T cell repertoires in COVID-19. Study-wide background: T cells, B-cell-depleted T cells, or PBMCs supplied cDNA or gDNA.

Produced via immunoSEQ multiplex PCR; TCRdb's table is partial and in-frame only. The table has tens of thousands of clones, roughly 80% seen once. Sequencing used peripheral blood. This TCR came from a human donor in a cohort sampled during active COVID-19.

The CDR3 is CASSSSRDRGVHGYTF. CDR3 DNA: TGTGCCAGCAGCTCTAGCCGGGACAGGGGTGTCCATGGCTACACCTTC. The V call is TRBV28, the J call TRBJ1-2; 10 positions agree with TRBD1. Germline V CDR1 and CDR2: MDHEN, SYDVKM. The J segment lost 6 bases and the V segment lost 6 bases, leaving 13 bases of the junction unmatched. The CDR3 spans 16 residues.